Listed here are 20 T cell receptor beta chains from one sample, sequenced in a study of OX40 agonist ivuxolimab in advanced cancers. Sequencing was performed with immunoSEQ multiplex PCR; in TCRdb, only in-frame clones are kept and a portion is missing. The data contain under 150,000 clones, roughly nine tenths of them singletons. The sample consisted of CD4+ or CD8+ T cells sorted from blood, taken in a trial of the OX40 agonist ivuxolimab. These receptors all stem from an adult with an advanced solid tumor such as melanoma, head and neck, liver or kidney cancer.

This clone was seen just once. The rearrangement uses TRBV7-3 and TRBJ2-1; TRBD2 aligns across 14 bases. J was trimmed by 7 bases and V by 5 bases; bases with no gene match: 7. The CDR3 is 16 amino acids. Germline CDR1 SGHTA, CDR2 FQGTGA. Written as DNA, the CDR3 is TGTGCCAGCAGCCAAGGGACTAGCGGGAGAAGAAATGAGCAGTTCTTC. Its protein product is CASSQGTSGRRNEQFF.

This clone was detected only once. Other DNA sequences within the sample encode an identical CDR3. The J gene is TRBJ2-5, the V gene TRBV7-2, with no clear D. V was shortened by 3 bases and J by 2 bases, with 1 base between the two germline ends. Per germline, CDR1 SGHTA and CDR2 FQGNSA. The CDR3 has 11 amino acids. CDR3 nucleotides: TGTGCCAGCAGCTTGCAAGAGACCCAGTACTTC. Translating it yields CASSLQETQYF.

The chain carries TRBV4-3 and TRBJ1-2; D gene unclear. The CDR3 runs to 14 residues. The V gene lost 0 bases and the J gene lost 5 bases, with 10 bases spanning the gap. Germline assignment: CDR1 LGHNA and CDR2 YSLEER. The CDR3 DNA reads TGCGCCAGCAGCCAAGAGAGTCGAGATTATGGCTACACCTTC. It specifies CASSQESRDYGYTF.

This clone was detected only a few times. The CDR3 here is CASSRVSSGNTIYF. CDR3 coding DNA: TGTGCCAGCAGTCGCGTTTCCTCTGGAAACACCATATATTTT. The V call is TRBV6-6, the J call TRBJ1-3; D is uncertain. Trimming pared 5 bases from V and 0 bases from J, leaving 8 bases between. Germline CDR1 and CDR2: MNHNY and SVGAGI (reference sequence). The CDR3 length is 14 residues.

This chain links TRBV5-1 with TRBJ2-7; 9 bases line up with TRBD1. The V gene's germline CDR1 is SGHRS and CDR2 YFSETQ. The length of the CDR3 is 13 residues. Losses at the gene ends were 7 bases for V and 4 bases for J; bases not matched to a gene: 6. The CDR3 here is CASRPGQGYEQYF. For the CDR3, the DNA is TGCGCCAGCCGACCGGGACAGGGATACGAGCAGTACTTC.

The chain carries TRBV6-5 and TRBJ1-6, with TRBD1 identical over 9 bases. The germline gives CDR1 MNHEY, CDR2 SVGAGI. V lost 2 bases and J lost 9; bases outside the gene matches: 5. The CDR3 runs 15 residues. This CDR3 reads CASSYGTGRGSPLHF. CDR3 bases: TGTGCCAGCAGTTACGGGACAGGGCGAGGTTCACCCCTCCACTTT.

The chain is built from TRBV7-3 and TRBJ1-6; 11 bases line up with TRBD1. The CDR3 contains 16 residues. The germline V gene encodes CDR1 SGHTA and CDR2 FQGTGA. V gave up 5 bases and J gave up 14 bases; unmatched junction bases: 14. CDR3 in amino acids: CASSPQAGTGGGSLHF. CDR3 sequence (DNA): TGTGCCAGCAGCCCACAAGCCGGGACAGGGGGAGGATCCCTCCACTTT.

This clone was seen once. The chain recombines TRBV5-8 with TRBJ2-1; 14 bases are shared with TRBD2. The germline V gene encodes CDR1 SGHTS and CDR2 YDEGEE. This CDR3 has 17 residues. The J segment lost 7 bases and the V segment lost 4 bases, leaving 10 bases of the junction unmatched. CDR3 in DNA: TGTGCCAGCAGCCGACCCCTCGGGACTAGCGGGAGTAATGAGCAGTTCTTC. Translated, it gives CASSRPLGTSGSNEQFF. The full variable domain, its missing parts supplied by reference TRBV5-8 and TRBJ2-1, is EAGVTQSPTHLIKTRGQQATLRCSPISGHTSVYWYQQALGLGLQFLLWYDEGEERNRGNFPPRFSGRQFPNYSSELNVNALELEDSALYLCASSRPLGTSGSNEQFFGPGTRLTVL.

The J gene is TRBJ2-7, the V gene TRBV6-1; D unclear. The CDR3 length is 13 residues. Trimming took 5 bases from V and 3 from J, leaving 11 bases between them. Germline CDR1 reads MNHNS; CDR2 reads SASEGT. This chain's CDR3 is CASSSLVSYEQYF. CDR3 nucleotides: TGTGCCAGCAGTAGCTTAGTCAGCTACGAGCAGTACTTC.

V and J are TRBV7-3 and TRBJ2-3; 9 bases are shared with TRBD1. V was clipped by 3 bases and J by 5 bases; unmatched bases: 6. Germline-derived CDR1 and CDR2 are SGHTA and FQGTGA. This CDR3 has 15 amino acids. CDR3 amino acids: CASSFTGGAIDTQYF. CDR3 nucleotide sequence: TGTGCCAGCAGCTTTACAGGGGGCGCGATAGATACGCAGTATTTT.

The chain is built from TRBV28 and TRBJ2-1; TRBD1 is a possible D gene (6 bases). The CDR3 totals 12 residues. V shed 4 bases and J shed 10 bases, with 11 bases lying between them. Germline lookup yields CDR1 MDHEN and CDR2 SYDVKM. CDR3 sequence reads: CASSYRVREQFF. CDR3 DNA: TGTGCCAGCAGTTACAGGGTACGGGAGCAGTTCTTC.

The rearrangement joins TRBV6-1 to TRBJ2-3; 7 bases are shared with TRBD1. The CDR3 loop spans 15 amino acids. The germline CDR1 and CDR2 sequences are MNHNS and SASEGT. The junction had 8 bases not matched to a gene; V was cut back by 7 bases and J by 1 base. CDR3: CASKRQGMGTDTQYF. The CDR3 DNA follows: TGTGCCAGCAAACGACAGGGTATGGGCACAGATACGCAGTATTTT.

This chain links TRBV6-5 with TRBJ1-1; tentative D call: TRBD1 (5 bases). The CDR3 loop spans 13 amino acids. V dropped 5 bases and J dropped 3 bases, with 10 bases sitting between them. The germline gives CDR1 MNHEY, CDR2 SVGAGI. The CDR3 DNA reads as TGTGCCAGCAGTACTCAGGGAGACACTGAAGCTTTCTTT. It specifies CASSTQGDTEAFF.

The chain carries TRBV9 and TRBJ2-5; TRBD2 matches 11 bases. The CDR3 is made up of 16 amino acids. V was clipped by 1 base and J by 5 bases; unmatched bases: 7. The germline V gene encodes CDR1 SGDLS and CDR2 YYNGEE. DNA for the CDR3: TGTGCCAGCAGCGTACTAGCGGGAGGAGGGGGGGAGACCCAGTACTTC. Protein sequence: CASSVLAGGGGETQYF. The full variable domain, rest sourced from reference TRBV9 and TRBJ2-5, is DSGVTQTPKHLITATGQRVTLRCSPRSGDLSVYWYQQSLDQGLQFLIQYYNGEERAKGNILERFSAQQFPDLHSELNLSSLELGDSALYFCASSVLAGGGGETQYFGPGTRLLVL.

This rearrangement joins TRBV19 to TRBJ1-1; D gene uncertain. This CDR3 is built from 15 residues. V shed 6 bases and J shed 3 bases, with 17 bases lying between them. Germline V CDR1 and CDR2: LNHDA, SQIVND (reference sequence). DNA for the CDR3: TGTGCCAGTAGGATGGACTCCCGAGTGGACACTGAAGCTTTCTTT. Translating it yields CASRMDSRVDTEAFF.

CDR3 protein: CASSLAEQGGYGYTF. CDR3 DNA: TGTGCCAGCAGCTTGGCGGAACAGGGGGGATATGGCTACACCTTC. The chain combines TRBV5-4 with TRBJ1-2; 8 bases are shared with TRBD1. Germline CDR1 SGHNT, CDR2 YYREEE (reference sequence). Trimming at V came to 0 bases and at J to 5 bases, leaving 6 bases not matched to a gene. This CDR3 spans 15 amino acids.

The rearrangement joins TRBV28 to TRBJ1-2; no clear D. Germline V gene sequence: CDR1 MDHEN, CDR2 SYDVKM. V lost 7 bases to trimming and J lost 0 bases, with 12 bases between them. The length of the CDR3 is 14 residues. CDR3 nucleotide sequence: TGTGCCAGCACACAGTTGATTCCTAACTATGGCTACACCTTC. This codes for CASTQLIPNYGYTF.

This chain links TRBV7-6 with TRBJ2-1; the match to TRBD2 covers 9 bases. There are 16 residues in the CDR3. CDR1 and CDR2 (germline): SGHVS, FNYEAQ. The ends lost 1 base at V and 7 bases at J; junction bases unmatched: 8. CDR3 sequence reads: CASSLVDSGSRNEQFF. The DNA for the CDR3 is TGTGCCAGCAGCTTAGTGGATAGCGGGAGTAGGAATGAGCAGTTCTTC.

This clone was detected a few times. CDR3 nucleotide sequence: TGTGCCACCAGCAGGGGATACGGGCGGGAGACCCAGTACTTC. This encodes CATSRGYGRETQYF. The chain combines TRBV15 with TRBJ2-5; unclear D gene. The germline V gene has CDR1 LNHNV and CDR2 YYDKDF (reference sequence). This CDR3 spans 14 amino acids. Trimming took 3 bases from V and 5 from J, leaving 13 bases between them.

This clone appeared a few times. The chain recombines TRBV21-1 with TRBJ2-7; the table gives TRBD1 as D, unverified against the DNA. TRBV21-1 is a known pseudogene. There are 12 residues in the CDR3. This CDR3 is CASIGADYEQYF. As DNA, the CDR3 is TGTGCCAGCATTGGGGCGGACTACGAGCAGTACTTC.